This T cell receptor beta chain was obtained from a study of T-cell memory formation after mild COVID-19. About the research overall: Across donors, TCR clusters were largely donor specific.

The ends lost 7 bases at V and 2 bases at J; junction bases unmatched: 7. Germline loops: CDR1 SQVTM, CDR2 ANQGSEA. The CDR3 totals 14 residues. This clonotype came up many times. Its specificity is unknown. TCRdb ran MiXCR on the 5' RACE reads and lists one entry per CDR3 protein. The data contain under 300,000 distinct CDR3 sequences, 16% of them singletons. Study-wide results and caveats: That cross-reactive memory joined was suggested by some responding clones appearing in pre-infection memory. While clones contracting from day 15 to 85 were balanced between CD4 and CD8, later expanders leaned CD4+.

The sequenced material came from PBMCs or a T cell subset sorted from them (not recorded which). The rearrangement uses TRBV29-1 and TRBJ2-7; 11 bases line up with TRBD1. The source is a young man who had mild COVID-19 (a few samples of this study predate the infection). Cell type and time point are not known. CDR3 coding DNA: TGCAGCGCCCGACCGGGACAGGGGGCCTACGAGCAGTACTTC. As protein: CSARPGQGAYEQYF.